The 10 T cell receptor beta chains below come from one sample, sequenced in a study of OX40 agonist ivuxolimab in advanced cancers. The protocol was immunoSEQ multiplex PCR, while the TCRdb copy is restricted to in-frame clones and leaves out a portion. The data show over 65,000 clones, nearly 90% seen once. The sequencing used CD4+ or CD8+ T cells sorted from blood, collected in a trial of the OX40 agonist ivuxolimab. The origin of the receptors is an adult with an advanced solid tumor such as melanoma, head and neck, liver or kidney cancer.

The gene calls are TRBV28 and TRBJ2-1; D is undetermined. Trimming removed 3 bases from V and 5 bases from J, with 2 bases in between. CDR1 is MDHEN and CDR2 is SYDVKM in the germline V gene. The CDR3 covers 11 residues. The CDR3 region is CASSFNNEQFF. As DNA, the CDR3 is TGTGCCAGCAGTTTTAACAATGAGCAGTTCTTC.

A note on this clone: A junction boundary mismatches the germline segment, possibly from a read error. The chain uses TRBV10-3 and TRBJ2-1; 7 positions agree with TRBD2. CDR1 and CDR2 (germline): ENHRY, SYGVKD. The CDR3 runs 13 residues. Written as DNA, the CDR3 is TGTGCCACCAGTTGGGGGGGGAACAATGAGCAGTTCTTC. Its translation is CATSWGGNNEQFF.

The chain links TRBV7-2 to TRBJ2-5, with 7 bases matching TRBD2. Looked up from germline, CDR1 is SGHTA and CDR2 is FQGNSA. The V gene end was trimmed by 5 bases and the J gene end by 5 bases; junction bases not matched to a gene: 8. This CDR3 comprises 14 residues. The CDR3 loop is CASSLGGGGETQYF. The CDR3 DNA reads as TGTGCCAGCAGCCTCGGTGGGGGAGGGGAGACCCAGTACTTC.

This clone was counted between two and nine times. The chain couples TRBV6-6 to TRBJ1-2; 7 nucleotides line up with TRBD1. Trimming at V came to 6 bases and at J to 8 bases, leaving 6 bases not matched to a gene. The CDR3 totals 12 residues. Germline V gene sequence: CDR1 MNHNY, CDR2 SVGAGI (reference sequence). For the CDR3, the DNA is TGTGCCAGCAGCACAGGGGATCGGGGCTACACCTTC. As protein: CASSTGDRGYTF.

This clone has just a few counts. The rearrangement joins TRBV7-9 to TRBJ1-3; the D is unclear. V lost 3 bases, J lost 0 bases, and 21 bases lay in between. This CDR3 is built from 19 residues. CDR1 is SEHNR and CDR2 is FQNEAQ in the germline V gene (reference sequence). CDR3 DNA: TGTGCCAGCAGCTTCGGGAAGTGGTACCGAACTGGCTCTGGAAACACCATATATTTT. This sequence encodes CASSFGKWYRTGSGNTIYF.

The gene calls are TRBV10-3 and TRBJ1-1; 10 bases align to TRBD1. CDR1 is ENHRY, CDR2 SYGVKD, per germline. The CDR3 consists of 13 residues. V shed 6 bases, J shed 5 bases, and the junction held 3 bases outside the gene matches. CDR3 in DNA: TGTGCCATCAGCGACAGGGGGCTGACTGAAGCTTTCTTT. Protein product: CAISDRGLTEAFF.

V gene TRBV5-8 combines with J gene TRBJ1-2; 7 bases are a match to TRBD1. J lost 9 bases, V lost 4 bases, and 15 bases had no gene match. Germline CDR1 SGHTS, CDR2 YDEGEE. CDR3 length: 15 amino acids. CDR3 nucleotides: TGTGCCAGCAGCGGACCGGGACAGAGGGGTAATCGCTACACCTTC. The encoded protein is CASSGPGQRGNRYTF.

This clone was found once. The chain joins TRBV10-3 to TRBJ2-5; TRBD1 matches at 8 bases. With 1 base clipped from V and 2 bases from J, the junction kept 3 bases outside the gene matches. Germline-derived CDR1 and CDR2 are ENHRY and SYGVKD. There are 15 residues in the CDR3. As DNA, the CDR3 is TGTGCCATCAGTGAGTACGGACAGGGACAAGAGACCCAGTACTTC. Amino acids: CAISEYGQGQETQYF.

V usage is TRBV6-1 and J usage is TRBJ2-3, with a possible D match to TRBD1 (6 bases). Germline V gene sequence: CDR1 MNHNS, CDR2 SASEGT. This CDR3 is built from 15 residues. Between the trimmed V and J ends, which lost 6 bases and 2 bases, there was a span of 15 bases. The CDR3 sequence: CASSRDRPHTDTQYF. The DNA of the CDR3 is TGTGCCAGCAGCCGAGACAGGCCTCACACAGATACGCAGTATTTT.

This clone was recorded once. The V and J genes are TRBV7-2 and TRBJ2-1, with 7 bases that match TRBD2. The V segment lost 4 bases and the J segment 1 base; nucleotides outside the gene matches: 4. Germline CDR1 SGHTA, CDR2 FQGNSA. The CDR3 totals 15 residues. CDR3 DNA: TGTGCCAGCAGCTGGCGCGGGAGTTCCTACAATGAGCAGTTCTTC. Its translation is CASSWRGSSYNEQFF.